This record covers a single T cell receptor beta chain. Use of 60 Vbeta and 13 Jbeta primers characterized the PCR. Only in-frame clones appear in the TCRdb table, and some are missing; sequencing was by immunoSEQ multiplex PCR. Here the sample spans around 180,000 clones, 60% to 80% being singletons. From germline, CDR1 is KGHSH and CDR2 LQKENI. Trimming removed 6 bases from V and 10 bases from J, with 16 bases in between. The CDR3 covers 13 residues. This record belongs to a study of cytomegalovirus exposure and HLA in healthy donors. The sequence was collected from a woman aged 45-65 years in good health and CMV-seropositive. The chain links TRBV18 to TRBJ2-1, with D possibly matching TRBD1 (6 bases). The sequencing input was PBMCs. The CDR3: CASSLRTVPEQFF. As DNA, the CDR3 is TGTGCCAGCTCCCTTAGGACAGTCCCAGAGCAGTTCTTC.